The text below deals with one T cell receptor beta chain. The V gene end was trimmed by 3 bases and the J gene end by 4 bases; junction bases not matched to a gene: 3. Germline-derived CDR1 and CDR2 are MDHEN and SYDVKM. This CDR3 region has 14 residues. The data were obtained in a study of cytomegalovirus exposure and HLA in healthy donors. Primers for the PCR totalled 60 Vbeta and 13 Jbeta. Using immunoSEQ multiplex PCR, the repertoire was profiled, and TCRdb retains in-frame clones only, with some absent. The table lists approximately 140,000 clones, over 60% of them singletons. This TCR came from a male donor in good health and CMV-seropositive. The specimen sequenced was PBMCs. J is TRBJ1-5 and V is TRBV28; 7 nucleotides match TRBD1. In DNA form, the CDR3 reads TGTGCCAGCAGTTTCTCGACAGGGAATCAGCCCCAGCATTTT. Its translation: CASSFSTGNQPQHF.